The rows below give T cell receptor beta chains drawn from one sample of a study of blood T cell repertoires in COVID-19. Profiled with immunoSEQ multiplex PCR; TCRdb holds only in-frame clones, not every one. The repertoire holds 350,000 or so clones, with nearly 90% as singletons. The sample comprised peripheral blood. The origin of the receptors is a man younger than 30 with active or convalescent COVID-19. Each CDR3 is given with its conserved first and last residue. The order of the fields is D gene, J gene, clone size, V gene, CDR3 protein, CDR3 DNA. A D gene is named only where the DNA matches it firmly. Not all rows give a size; the values are once, few, many and, for expanded clones, a class.

>TRBD1|TRBJ2-1|NA|TRBV2
CASSGTGGRSYNEQFF
TGTGCCAGCAGCGGGACAGGGGGCAGGTCCTACAATGAGCAGTTCTTC
>TRBD1|TRBJ1-6|NA|TRBV7-9
CASSLTGDRGFSYNSPLHF
TGTGCCAGCAGCCTGACGGGGGACAGGGGATTCTCCTATAATTCACCCCTCCACTTT
>NA|TRBJ1-1|few|TRBV5-4
CASSAAENTEAFF
TGTGCCAGCAGCGCGGCCGAGAACACTGAAGCTTTCTTT
>TRBD1|TRBJ2-7|NA|TRBV18
CASSPLAGTASYEQYF
TGTGCCAGCTCACCACTTGCCGGGACAGCCTCCTACGAGCAGTACTTC
>TRBD2|TRBJ2-7|NA|TRBV11-3
CASSIGRASSYEQYF
TGTGCCAGCAGCATCGGGAGGGCAAGCTCCTACGAGCAGTACTTC
>TRBD1|TRBJ2-3|NA|TRBV25-1
CASSGNKQGFTQYF
TGTGCCAGCTCAGGCAACAAACAGGGGTTCACGCAGTATTTT
>NA|TRBJ2-2|NA|TRBV7-9
CASSSRGAGELFF
TGTGCCAGCAGCTCCAGGGGGGCTGGGGAGCTGTTTTTT
>TRBD2|TRBJ2-5|NA|TRBV27
CASSLRREHRTQYF
TGTGCCAGCAGTTTAAGGCGGGAGCATCGGACCCAGTACTTC
>TRBD1|TRBJ2-2|NA|TRBV5-1
CASSYDRVGGELFF
TGCGCCAGCAGCTACGACAGGGTGGGCGGGGAGCTGTTTTTT
>NA|TRBJ1-5|NA|TRBV4-2
CASSQVGGVQPQHF
TGTGCCAGCAGCCAAGTCGGGGGGGTTCAGCCCCAGCATTTT
>TRBD1|TRBJ1-6|NA|TRBV28
CASRSGGGSPLHF
TGTGCCAGCAGGAGTGGAGGGGGCTCACCCCTCCACTTT
>TRBD1|TRBJ1-6|NA|TRBV27
CASSSRTGSLSYNSPLHF
TGTGCCAGCAGTTCGAGGACAGGGTCCTTGTCTTATAATTCACCCCTCCACTTT
>TRBD1|TRBJ2-5|NA|TRBV6-5
CASSEGQTPQETQYF
TGTGCCAGCAGCGAGGGACAGACCCCTCAAGAGACCCAGTACTTC
>NA|TRBJ1-2|NA|TRBV28
CASSLRQGNGYTF
TGTGCCAGCAGTTTACGGCAGGGGAATGGCTACACCTTC
>NA|TRBJ1-4|NA|TRBV9
CASSAQGSNEKLFF
TGTGCCAGCAGCGCACAGGGATCTAATGAAAAACTGTTTTTT
>NA|TRBJ1-6|NA|TRBV5-6
CASSIDSSYSPLHF
TGTGCCAGCAGCATAGACAGTTCCTATTCACCCCTCCACTTT
>NA|TRBJ1-2|NA|TRBV4-3
CASSQDLGRVGGYTF
TGCGCCAGCAGCCAAGATCTAGGCAGGGTAGGAGGCTACACCTTC
>NA|TRBJ2-5|NA|TRBV9
CASSVEDSLQETQYF
TGTGCCAGCAGCGTAGAAGACAGCCTCCAAGAGACCCAGTACTTC
>TRBD2|TRBJ2-7|NA|TRBV2
CASSITSDYEQYF
TGTGCCAGCAGTATTACTAGCGACTACGAGCAGTACTTC
>NA|TRBJ2-1|NA|TRBV6-6
CASRPFGTPLYNEQFF
TGTGCCAGCCGCCCCTTTGGGACTCCCCTCTACAATGAGCAGTTCTTC
>TRBD1|TRBJ1-2|NA|TRBV4-3
CASSPQDRGGYGYTF
TGCGCCAGCAGCCCTCAGGACAGGGGGGGCTATGGCTACACCTTC
>NA|TRBJ1-2|NA|TRBV5-6
CASSPRGGFYGYTF
TGTGCCAGCAGCCCCCGGGGAGGGTTCTATGGCTACACCTTC
>NA|TRBJ2-1|NA|TRBV6-6
CASSRRDEQFF
TGTGCCAGCAGTCGACGAGATGAGCAGTTCTTC
>NA|TRBJ1-2|NA|TRBV3-1/TRBV3-2
CASSQGTGLGNTF
TGTGCCAGCAGCCAGGGAACAGGGTTGGGAAACACCTTC
>TRBD2|TRBJ2-1|NA|TRBV19
CASSIAGGFTEQFF
TGTGCCAGTAGTATAGCGGGAGGGTTCACTGAGCAGTTCTTC
>TRBD1|TRBJ1-3|NA|TRBV7-2
CASSTRTGGPSGNTIYF
TGTGCCAGCAGTACGAGGACAGGGGGACCCTCTGGAAACACCATATATTTT
>TRBD1|TRBJ2-1|NA|TRBV6-5
CASSTDRGPYNEQFF
TGTGCCAGCAGTACGGACAGGGGACCCTACAATGAGCAGTTCTTC
>TRBD1|TRBJ1-5|NA|TRBV6-2/TRBV6-3
CASSYRGTGGWQPQHF
TGTGCCAGCAGTTATCGCGGGACAGGGGGTTGGCAGCCCCAGCATTTT
>TRBD1|TRBJ2-7|NA|TRBV10-3
CAISERDSGEQYF
TGTGCCATCAGTGAGAGGGACAGTGGCGAGCAGTACTTC
>NA|TRBJ2-2|NA|TRBV7-8
CASSLRDIPFSGELFF
TGTGCCAGCAGCCTTCGGGACATCCCTTTTTCCGGGGAGCTGTTTTTT
>TRBD2|TRBJ2-1|once|TRBV24-1
CATSDRLAGGWNEQFF
TGTGCCACCAGTGATAGACTAGCGGGAGGATGGAATGAGCAGTTCTTC
>NA|TRBJ1-1|NA|TRBV5-1
CASSFQGIMNTEAFF
TGCGCCAGCAGCTTCCAGGGGATTATGAACACTGAAGCTTTCTTT
>NA|TRBJ2-1|NA|TRBV3-1/TRBV3-2
CASSPSGFSYNEQFF
TGTGCCAGCAGCCCCAGCGGGTTCTCCTACAATGAGCAGTTCTTC
>NA|TRBJ1-2|NA|TRBV3-1/TRBV3-2
CASSHNVATGGYTF
TGTGCCAGCAGCCACAACGTCGCAACAGGGGGCTACACCTTC
>NA|TRBJ2-7|NA|TRBV27
CASSPTPTYEQYF
TGTGCCAGCAGTCCGACACCGACCTACGAGCAGTACTTC
>TRBD2|TRBJ2-1|NA|TRBV9
CASSVGSSGRTRGEQFF
TGTGCCAGCAGCGTAGGAAGTAGCGGGAGGACCAGGGGTGAGCAGTTCTTC
>TRBD2|TRBJ2-3|NA|TRBV7-6
CASSSSGGNTDTQYF
TGTGCCAGCAGCTCGAGCGGGGGGAACACAGATACGCAGTATTTT
>TRBD2|TRBJ2-3|NA|TRBV28
CASTPIQASGGTDTQYF
TGTGCCAGCACCCCCATCCAGGCTAGCGGAGGCACAGATACGCAGTATTTT
>TRBD2|TRBJ2-4|NA|TRBV6-2/TRBV6-3
CASSPTRFLLLAGVGAKNIQYF
TGTGCCAGCAGCCCTACTCGATTTCTATTACTAGCGGGAGTGGGAGCCAAAAACATTCAGTACTTC
>NA|TRBJ2-7|NA|TRBV7-9
CASSLAWQGEQYF
TGTGCCAGCAGCTTAGCGTGGCAGGGAGAGCAGTACTTC
>NA|TRBJ2-1|NA|TRBV12-3/TRBV12-4
CASKGGNNEQFF
TGTGCCAGCAAAGGGGGAAACAATGAGCAGTTCTTC
>NA|TRBJ2-4|NA|TRBV11-3
CASSLGFAGNNIQYF
TGTGCCAGCAGCTTAGGTTTCGCGGGGAACAACATTCAGTACTTC
>NA|TRBJ1-1|NA|TRBV7-2
CASSKEVNTEAFF
TGTGCCAGCAGCAAAGAGGTGAACACTGAAGCTTTCTTT
>TRBD1|TRBJ1-2|NA|TRBV7-3
CASSLTDGQGKDGYTF
TGTGCCAGCAGCTTAACCGACGGACAGGGGAAGGATGGCTACACCTTC
>NA|TRBJ1-3|few|TRBV29-1
CSVEVDWDTIYF
TGCAGCGTCGAGGTCGACTGGGACACCATATATTTT